Listed below are T cell receptor beta chains from one sample, sequenced in a study of early T cells in non-severe SARS-CoV-2 infection. TCRdb analysed the 5' RACE reads with MiXCR anew, one entry per CDR3 protein. This table has tens of thousands of distinct CDR3 sequences, roughly 14% appearing once. The sequencing here drew on whole blood, taken at baseline. Every receptor here comes from an adult who was a healthcare worker with PCR-confirmed SARS-CoV-2 infection or an uninfected control (not recorded which). Each CDR3 is given with its conserved first and last residue. A D gene is named only where the DNA matches it firmly. Size values are once, few and many counts, or a class for expanded clones, and some rows have none.

V: TRBV11-2
length: 15
D: TRBD1
size: few
J: TRBJ1-1
DNA: TGTGCCAGCAGCCGCTTACCAGGACAGGCCAGTGAAGCTTTCTTT
CDR3: CASSRLPGQASEAFF

V: TRBV5-1
length: 12
D: NA
size: few
J: TRBJ1-1
DNA: TGCGCCAGCAGCCCGGACGGAGATGAAGCTTTCTTT
CDR3: CASSPDGDEAFF

V: TRBV6-5
length: 14
D: TRBD1
size: few
J: TRBJ1-1
DNA: TGTGCCAGCAGAGACGGGACAGGCGGAACCGCAGCTTTCTTT
CDR3: CASRDGTGGTAAFF

V: TRBV18
length: 16
D: TRBD1
size: few
J: TRBJ1-1
DNA: TGTGCCAGCTCACCTCGGACAGGGGGGTACAACACTGAAGCTTTCTTT
CDR3: CASSPRTGGYNTEAFF

V: TRBV7-9
length: 16
D: NA
size: few
J: TRBJ1-3
DNA: TGTGCCAGCAGCTATCCGGGACTGGACTCTGGAAACACCATATATTTT
CDR3: CASSYPGLDSGNTIYF

V: TRBV6-1
length: 13
D: NA
size: many
J: TRBJ2-1
DNA: TGTGCCGGGAGGGGGAGCTCCTACAATGAGCAGTTCTTC
CDR3: CAGRGSSYNEQFF

V: TRBV16
length: 14
D: NA
size: many
J: TRBJ1-5
DNA: TGTGCCAGCAGCCATCTACAGGGAAATCAGCCCCAGCATTTT
CDR3: CASSHLQGNQPQHF

V: TRBV20-1
length: 10
D: NA
size: few
J: TRBJ2-5
DNA: TGCAGTGGACTAGGAGAGACCCAGTACTTC
CDR3: CSGLGETQYF

V: TRBV6-1
length: 14
D: TRBD2
size: few
J: TRBJ2-3
DNA: TGTGCCAGCGGGGGACTAGCGGGATCAGATACGCAGTATTTT
CDR3: CASGGLAGSDTQYF

V: TRBV5-1
length: 14
D: TRBD1
size: many
J: TRBJ1-6
DNA: TGCGCCAGCAGCAAGGACAGGATTTATTCACCCCTCCACTTT
CDR3: CASSKDRIYSPLHF

V: TRBV28
length: 15
D: TRBD2
size: many
J: TRBJ2-1
DNA: TGTGCCAGCAGTTTACTAGCGGGAGGGTACGCTGAGCAGTTCTTC
CDR3: CASSLLAGGYAEQFF

V: TRBV6-5
length: 17
D: NA
size: few
J: TRBJ2-3
DNA: TGTGCCAGCAGTTACGGATCACCGCGGGCCAGGGCTAATACGCAGTATTTT
CDR3: CASSYGSPRARANTQYF

V: TRBV5-6
length: 14
D: NA
size: NA
J: TRBJ2-1
DNA: TGTGTCAGCAGCTTGCCAGGGCCCTACAATGAGCAGTTCTTC
CDR3: CVSSLPGPYNEQFF

V: TRBV27
length: 16
D: TRBD1
size: NA
J: TRBJ2-1
DNA: TGTGCCAGCAGTTCGGACAGGGGTGGCCATGGCGATGAGCAGTTCTTC
CDR3: CASSSDRGGHGDEQFF

V: TRBV28
length: 16
D: TRBD1
size: many
J: TRBJ2-5
DNA: TGTGCCAGCAGTCCGGCCGGGACAGGGGGCGAAGAGACCCAGTACTTC
CDR3: CASSPAGTGGEETQYF

V: TRBV6-6
length: 14
D: TRBD1
size: few
J: TRBJ2-1
DNA: TGTGCCAGCCACCCGGGACAGGGTGTCAATGAGCAGTTCTTC
CDR3: CASHPGQGVNEQFF

V: TRBV3-1
length: 16
D: TRBD2
size: few
J: TRBJ2-1
DNA: TGTGCCAGCAGCCAAGTCACTAGCGGACACTACAATGAGCAGTTCTTC
CDR3: CASSQVTSGHYNEQFF

V: TRBV6-1
length: 14
D: NA
size: few
J: TRBJ2-7
DNA: TGTGCCAGCAGTGAATGGAAGCCCGGGGACGAGCAGTACTTC
CDR3: CASSEWKPGDEQYF

V: TRBV5-4
length: 16
D: TRBD1
size: few
J: TRBJ1-1
DNA: TGTGCCAGCAGCCTGAAACGGACAGGGGTAGAAACTGAAGCTTTCTTT
CDR3: CASSLKRTGVETEAFF

V: TRBV20-1
length: 12
D: NA
size: many
J: TRBJ2-7
DNA: TGCAGTGCTATGGCCGGATCCTACGAGCAGTACTTC
CDR3: CSAMAGSYEQYF

V: TRBV11-2
length: 17
D: NA
size: NA
J: TRBJ1-2
DNA: TGTGCCAGCAGCCTTCGGACTGGGACCGTCATCAACTATGGCTACACCTTC
CDR3: CASSLRTGTVINYGYTF

V: TRBV18
length: 13
D: NA
size: few
J: TRBJ2-7
DNA: TGTGCCAGCTCACCACCGGGGTCTAACGAGCAGTACTTC
CDR3: CASSPPGSNEQYF

V: TRBV11-2
length: 18
D: NA
size: few
J: TRBJ2-3
DNA: TGTGCCAGCAGCTTAGGGGGCGGCCCCGACGCTAGCACAGATACGCAGTATTTT
CDR3: CASSLGGGPDASTDTQYF

V: TRBV7-8
length: 15
D: NA
size: few
J: TRBJ2-2
DNA: TGTGCCAGCAGCTTAGAGGGACCGAACACCGGGGAGCTGTTTTTT
CDR3: CASSLEGPNTGELFF

V: TRBV7-3
length: 17
D: TRBD2
size: NA
J: TRBJ2-1
DNA: TGTGCCAGCAGCCCCCTCCCGGGACTAGGGGGTCAGGATGAGCAGTTCTTC
CDR3: CASSPLPGLGGQDEQFF

V: TRBV7-9
length: 14
D: NA
size: many
J: TRBJ2-5
DNA: TGTGCCAGCAGCCCCCCAGGGATTCAAGAGACCCAGTACTTC
CDR3: CASSPPGIQETQYF